This TCR beta chain was identified in a study of T-cell reconstitution after alpha-beta-depleted transplantation in children. This CDR3 comprises 14 residues. Trimming pared 1 base from V and 2 bases from J, leaving 9 bases between. CDR1 MNHEY and CDR2 SMNVEV come from the germline V gene (reference sequence). Whole-study findings and limits: It was reported that alpha-beta T cells came from several hundred expanded graft clones (about two months after transplant). T-cell counts and diversity were attributed mostly to newly produced T cells one year after transplant. Some patients' high day-60 TCRbeta diversity was attributed to recipient cells surviving conditioning.

At least ten counts were recorded for this clonotype. Its specificity is not known. Unique molecular identifiers were used in preparing the TCRbeta library. TCRdb analysed the PCR reads with MiXCR anew, one entry per CDR3 protein. Among approximately 9,000 distinct CDR3 sequences listed, roughly 13% were seen once. The sample consisted of PBMCs, mostly from graft donor cells, taken 60 days after TCRalphabeta/CD19-depleted stem cell transplant. The rearrangement joins TRBV27 to TRBJ2-7, with D perhaps being TRBD1 or TRBD2 (5 bases each). This sequence originates from a male patient aged 10 to 17 who had a stem cell transplant for acute lymphoblastic leukemia, so the T cells may come from the graft donor. The CDR3 region is CASSLFQGAYEQYF. The CDR3 DNA is TGTGCCAGCAGTTTATTCCAGGGAGCCTACGAGCAGTACTTC.